The source of this TCR beta chain is a study of blood T cells in healthy people across ages. The CDR3 length is 14 residues. The germline V gene encodes CDR1 MGHDK and CDR2 SYGVNS. The trim removed 6 bases at V and 4 bases at J, leaving 4 bases unmatched. Using a J-beta primer mix together with a sample-barcoded 5' primer, a second PCR was run for roughly 7 to 11 cycles. TCRdb itself ran the 5' RACE reads through MiXCR, one entry per CDR3 protein. The data hold more than 1,400,000 distinct CDR3 sequences, with roughly 40% observed a single time. Input material: blood. The gene calls are TRBV25-1 and TRBJ2-2; 8 bases agree with TRBD2. This sequence was found in a woman between 18 and 29 years old in good health. In DNA, the CDR3 is TGTGCCAGCAGGACTGCGGGGGGCACCGGGGAGCTGTTTTTT. Amino acid sequence: CASRTAGGTGELFF.